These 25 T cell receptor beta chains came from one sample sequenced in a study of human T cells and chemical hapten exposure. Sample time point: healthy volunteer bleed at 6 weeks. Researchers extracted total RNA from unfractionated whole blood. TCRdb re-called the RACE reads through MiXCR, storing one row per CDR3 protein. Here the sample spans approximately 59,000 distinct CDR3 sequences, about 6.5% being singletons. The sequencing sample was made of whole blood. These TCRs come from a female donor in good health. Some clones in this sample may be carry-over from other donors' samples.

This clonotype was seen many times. The CDR3 loop is CASSLSAYEQYF. The CDR3 DNA follows: TGTGCCAGCAGTTTATCGGCCTACGAGCAGTACTTC. V and J are TRBV12-3 or TRBV12-4 and TRBJ2-7; D is unresolved. There are 12 residues in the CDR3. Trimming took 2 bases from V and 2 from J, leaving 4 bases between them.

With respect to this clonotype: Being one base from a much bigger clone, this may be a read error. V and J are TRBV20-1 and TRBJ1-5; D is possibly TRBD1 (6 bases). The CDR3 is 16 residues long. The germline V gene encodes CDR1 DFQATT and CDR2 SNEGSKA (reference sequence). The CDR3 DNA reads TGCAGTGCTAGTGGACAGCGGCAGAATAGCAATCAGCCCCAGAATTTT. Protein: CSASGQRQNSNQPQNF.

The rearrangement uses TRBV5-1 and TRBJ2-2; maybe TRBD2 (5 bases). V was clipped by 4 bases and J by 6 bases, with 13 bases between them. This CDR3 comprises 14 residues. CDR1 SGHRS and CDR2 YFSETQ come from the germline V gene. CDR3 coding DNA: TGCGCCAGCAGCGGGCCGGGGAGCTCCGGGGAGCTGTTTTTT. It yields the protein CASSGPGSSGELFF.

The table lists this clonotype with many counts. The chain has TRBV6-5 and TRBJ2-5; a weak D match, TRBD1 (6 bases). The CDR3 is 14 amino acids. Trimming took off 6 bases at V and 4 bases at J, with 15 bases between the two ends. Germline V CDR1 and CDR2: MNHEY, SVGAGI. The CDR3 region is CASRRDIFRETQYF. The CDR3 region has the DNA TGTGCCAGCAGACGGGACATCTTCCGAGAGACCCAGTACTTC.

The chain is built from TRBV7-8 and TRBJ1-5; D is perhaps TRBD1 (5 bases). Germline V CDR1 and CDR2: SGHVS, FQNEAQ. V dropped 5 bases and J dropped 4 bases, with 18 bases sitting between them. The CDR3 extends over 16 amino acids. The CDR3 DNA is TGTGCCAGCAGCCCCGGGGGTTCAGGGAGGAATCAGCCCCAGCATTTT. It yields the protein CASSPGGSGRNQPQHF.

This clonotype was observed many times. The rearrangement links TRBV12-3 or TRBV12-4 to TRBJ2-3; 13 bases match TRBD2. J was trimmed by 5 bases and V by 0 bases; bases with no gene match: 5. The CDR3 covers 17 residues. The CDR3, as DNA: TGTGCCAGCAGTTTAGCCGGACTAGCGGGAGATGTAGATACGCAGTATTTT. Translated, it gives CASSLAGLAGDVDTQYF.

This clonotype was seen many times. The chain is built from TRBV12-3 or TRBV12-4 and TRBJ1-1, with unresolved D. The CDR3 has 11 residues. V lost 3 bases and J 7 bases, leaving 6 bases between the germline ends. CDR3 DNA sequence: TGTGCCAGCAGTTTGAAAGTTGAAGCTTTCTTT. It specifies CASSLKVEAFF.

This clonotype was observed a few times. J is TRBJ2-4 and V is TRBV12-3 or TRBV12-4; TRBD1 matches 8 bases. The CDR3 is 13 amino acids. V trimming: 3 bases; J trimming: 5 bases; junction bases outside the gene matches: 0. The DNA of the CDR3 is TGTGCCAGCAGTTTGACAGGGGAAAACATTCAGTACTTC. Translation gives CASSLTGENIQYF.

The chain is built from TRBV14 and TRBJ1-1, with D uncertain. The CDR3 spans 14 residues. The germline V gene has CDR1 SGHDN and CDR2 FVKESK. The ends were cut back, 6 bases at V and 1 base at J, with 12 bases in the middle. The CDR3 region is CASRITDTNTEAFF. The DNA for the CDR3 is TGTGCCAGCAGGATTACCGATACGAACACTGAAGCTTTCTTT.

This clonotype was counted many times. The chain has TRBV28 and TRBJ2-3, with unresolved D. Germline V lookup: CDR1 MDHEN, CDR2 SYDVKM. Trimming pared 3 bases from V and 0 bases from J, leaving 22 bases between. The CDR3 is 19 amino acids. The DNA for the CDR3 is TGTGCCAGCAGTTTCGGTTCGGGTCGGGCGATCCCTAGCACAGATACGCAGTATTTT. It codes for CASSFGSGRAIPSTDTQYF.

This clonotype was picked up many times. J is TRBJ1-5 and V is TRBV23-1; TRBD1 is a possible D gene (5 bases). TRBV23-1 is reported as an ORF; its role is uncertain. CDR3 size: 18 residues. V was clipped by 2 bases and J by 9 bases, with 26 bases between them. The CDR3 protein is CASSQTRFDSLSCGPQHF. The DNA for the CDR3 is TGCGCCAGCAGTCAAACCCGGTTCGACAGCCTCTCTTGTGGGCCCCAGCATTTT.

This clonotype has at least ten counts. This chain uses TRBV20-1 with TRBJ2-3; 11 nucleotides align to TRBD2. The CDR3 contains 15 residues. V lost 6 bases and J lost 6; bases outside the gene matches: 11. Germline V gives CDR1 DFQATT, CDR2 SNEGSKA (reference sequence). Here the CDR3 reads CSAPDSGGVRDTQYF. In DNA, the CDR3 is TGCAGTGCCCCGGATAGCGGGGGGGTTCGGGATACGCAGTATTTT.

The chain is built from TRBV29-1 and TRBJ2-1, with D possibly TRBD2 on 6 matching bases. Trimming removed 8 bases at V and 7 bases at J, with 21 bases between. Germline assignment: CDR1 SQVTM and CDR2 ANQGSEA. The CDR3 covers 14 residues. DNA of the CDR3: TGCAGCACTAACGACGGGGGAATGGGGAATGAGCAGTTCTTC. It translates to CSTNDGGMGNEQFF.

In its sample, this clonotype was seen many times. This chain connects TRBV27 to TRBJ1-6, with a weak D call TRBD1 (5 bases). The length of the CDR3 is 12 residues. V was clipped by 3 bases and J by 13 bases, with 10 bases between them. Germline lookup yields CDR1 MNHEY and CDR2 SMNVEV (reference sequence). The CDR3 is CASSLLEGPLHF. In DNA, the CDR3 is TGTGCCAGCAGTTTGCTTGAGGGGCCCCTCCACTTT.

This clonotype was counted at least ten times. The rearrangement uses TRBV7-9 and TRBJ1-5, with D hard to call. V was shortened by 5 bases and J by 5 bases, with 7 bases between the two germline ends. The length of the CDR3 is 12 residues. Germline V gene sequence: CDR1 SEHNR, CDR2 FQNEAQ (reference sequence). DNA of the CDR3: TGTGCCAGCAGCCCTTCCGATCAGCCCCAGCATTTT. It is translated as CASSPSDQPQHF.

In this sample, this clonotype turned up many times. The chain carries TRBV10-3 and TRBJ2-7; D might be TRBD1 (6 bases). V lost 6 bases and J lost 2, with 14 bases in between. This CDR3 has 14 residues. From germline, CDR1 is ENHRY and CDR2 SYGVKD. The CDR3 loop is CAIRQTGLTYEQYF. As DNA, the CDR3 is TGTGCCATCAGACAGACAGGTTTGACCTACGAGCAGTACTTC.

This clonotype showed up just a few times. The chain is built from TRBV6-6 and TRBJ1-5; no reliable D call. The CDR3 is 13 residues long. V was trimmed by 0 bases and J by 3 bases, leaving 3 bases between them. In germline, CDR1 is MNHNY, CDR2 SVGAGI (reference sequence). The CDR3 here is CASSYSTNQPQHF. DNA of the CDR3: TGTGCCAGCAGTTACTCGACCAATCAGCCCCAGCATTTT.

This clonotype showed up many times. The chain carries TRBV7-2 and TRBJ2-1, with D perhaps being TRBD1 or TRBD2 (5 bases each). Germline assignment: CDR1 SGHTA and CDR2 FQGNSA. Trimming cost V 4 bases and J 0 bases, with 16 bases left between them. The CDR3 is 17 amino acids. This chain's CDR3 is CASSSRGGLSSYNEQFF. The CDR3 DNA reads TGTGCCAGCAGCTCGAGGGGTGGGCTTAGCTCCTACAATGAGCAGTTCTTC.

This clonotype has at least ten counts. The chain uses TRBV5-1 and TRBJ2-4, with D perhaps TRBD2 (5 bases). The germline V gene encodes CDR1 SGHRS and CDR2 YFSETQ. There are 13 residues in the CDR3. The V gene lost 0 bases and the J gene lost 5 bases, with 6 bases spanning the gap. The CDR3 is CASSLAGENIQYF. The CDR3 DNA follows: TGCGCCAGCAGCTTGGCCGGGGAAAACATTCAGTACTTC.

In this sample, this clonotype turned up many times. Written as DNA, the CDR3 is TGTGCCAGTAGGGGACAGCCTTATAGCAATCAGCCCCAGCATTTT. Translation: CASRGQPYSNQPQHF. The rearrangement joins TRBV19 to TRBJ1-5; 7 nucleotides agree with TRBD1. The germline V gene encodes CDR1 LNHDA and CDR2 SQIVND (reference sequence). V lost 6 bases to trimming and J lost 0 bases; unmatched junction nucleotides: 5. CDR3 length: 15 amino acids.

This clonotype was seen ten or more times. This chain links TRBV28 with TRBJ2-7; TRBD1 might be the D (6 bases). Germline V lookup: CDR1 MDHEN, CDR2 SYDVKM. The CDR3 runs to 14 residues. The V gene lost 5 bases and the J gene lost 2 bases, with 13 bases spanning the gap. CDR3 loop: CASSPGHATYEQYF. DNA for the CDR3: TGTGCCAGCAGTCCGGGACACGCAACCTACGAGCAGTACTTC.

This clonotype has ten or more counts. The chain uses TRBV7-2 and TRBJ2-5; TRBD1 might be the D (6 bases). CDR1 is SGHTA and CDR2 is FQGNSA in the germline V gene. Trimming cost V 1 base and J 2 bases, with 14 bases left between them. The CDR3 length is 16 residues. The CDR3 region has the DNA TGTGCCAGCAGCTTAGAGGGGGTGACGGGGCAAGAGACCCAGTACTTC. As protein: CASSLEGVTGQETQYF.

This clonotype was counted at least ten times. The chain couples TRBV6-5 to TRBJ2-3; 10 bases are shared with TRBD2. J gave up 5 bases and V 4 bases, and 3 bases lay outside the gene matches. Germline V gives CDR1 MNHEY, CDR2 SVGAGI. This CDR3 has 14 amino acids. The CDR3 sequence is CASSLAGGIDTQYF. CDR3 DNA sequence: TGTGCCAGCAGTTTAGCGGGAGGAATAGATACGCAGTATTTT.

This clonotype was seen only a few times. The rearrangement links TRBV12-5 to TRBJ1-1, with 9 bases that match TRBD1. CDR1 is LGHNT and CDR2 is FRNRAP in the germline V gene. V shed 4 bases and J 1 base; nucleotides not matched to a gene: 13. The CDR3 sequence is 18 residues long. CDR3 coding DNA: TGTGCTAGTGGTTCATCCCCGGACAGGGGAAGCGGGAACACTGAAGCTTTCTTT. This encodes CASGSSPDRGSGNTEAFF.

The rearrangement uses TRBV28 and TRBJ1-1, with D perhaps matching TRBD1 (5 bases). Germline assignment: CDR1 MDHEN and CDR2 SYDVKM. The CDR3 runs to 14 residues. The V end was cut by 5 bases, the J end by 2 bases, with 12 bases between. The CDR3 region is CASSTDTSNTEAFF. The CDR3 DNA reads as TGTGCCAGCAGTACGGACACATCCAACACTGAAGCTTTCTTT.